The source of this TCR beta chain is a study of tumor-infiltrating lymphocytes in primary liver carcinoma. Study-wide background: Men as well as women, aged 30 to 69 years, made up the patients. There were roughly 3.5 to 7.13 million productive TCRbeta reads per sample, a yield similar across tissue types.

Whole-study results and caveats: Relative to blood, tumors carried a significantly larger fraction of the repertoire in their top 250 clones (p = 0.039).

The blood RNA (from unsorted whole blood) was obtained, and germline DNA was also extracted. Before any surgery took place, roughly 4 milliliters of peripheral blood were collected. The CDR3 covers 14 residues. V dropped 6 bases and J dropped 5; count of bases not matched to a gene: 10. Germline CDR1 reads SGHNT; CDR2 reads YENEEA. A primer matching the constant region was used to make TCR beta cDNA from about 500 ng of total RNA. Libraries of TCR beta came from three nested multiplex PCR rounds with slightly modified ARM-PCR. TRBV1-TRBV30 forward primers paired with a C-beta reverse primer were used in the first two PCR rounds, which ran about 11 cycles each. Using its own MiXCR run on the multiplex PCR reads, TCRdb lists one record per CDR3 protein. Among hundreds of thousands of distinct CDR3 sequences listed, almost 60% were seen once. Comments on this clonotype: Its antigen is unknown.

The sequence was collected from a young woman with primary liver carcinoma and hepatitis B virus infection. Sequencing was performed on peripheral blood. The J gene is TRBJ2-7, the V gene TRBV11-3, with 7 bases that match TRBD2. The CDR3 is CASSYAGEANEQYF. The CDR3 nucleotides read TGTGCCAGCAGTTATGCGGGAGAGGCCAACGAGCAGTACTTC.